This note documents a single T cell receptor (beta chain) sequence. The J segment lost 7 bases and the V segment lost 3 bases, leaving 9 bases of the junction unmatched. The CDR3 consists of 16 residues. Germline CDR1 reads MDHEN; CDR2 reads SYDVKM. Amplified TCR beta CDR3 regions came from RNA transcripts. A first-round RT-PCR of the TCR CDR3 used the HTBI primer set. TCRdb itself ran the multiplex PCR reads through MiXCR, one entry per CDR3 protein. The data hold some 350,000 distinct CDR3 sequences, with roughly an eighth observed a single time. The sample originates from a study of T cells in Graves' hyperthyroidism and ophthalmopathy.

The sample was blood. The rearrangement links TRBV28 to TRBJ2-1; TRBD1 matches at 10 bases. This sequence was found in a woman in her thirties or forties with Graves' ophthalmopathy. CDR3 sequence reads: CASSFLPGQGRNEQFF. The DNA of the CDR3 is TGTGCCAGCAGTTTCCTCCCGGGACAGGGGAGGAATGAGCAGTTCTTC.